This TCR beta chain originates from a study of blood T cell repertoires in COVID-19. Study information: From the United States, Italy and Spain came samples of acute and convalescent COVID-19.

The CDR3 consists of 16 residues. CDR1 and CDR2 from the germline V gene are SGHAT and FQNNGV. Trimming took 5 bases from V and 5 from J; bases not matched to a gene: 11. Sequenced by immunoSEQ multiplex PCR; TCRdb stores in-frame clones only, minus some. The sample contains 140,000 to 150,000 clones, roughly 85% of which appear only once. The Seattle patients joined while their infection was active and were tracked longitudinally afterward. The chain is built from TRBV11-2 and TRBJ2-3, with TRBD2 matching 9 bases. Sequences were obtained from peripheral blood. The source is a woman aged 60-70 years with COVID-19, enrolled during active disease. The CDR3 loop is CASSTGTSRTRDTQYF. The DNA for the CDR3 is TGTGCCAGCAGCACCGGGACTAGCCGGACCCGAGATACGCAGTATTTT.